What follows are 10 T cell receptor beta chains derived from one specimen sequenced in a study of CD8 T cells in ankylosing spondylitis (TCRdb year 2017). The library came from 5' RACE. The run used an Illumina HiSeq 2500. Through fastp at Q25 and MiXCR, TCRdb rebuilt clones from the public reads, retaining in-frame beta chains. Each entry is one CDR3 protein sequence, shown with its most common DNA and genes. This sample has 250,000 to 350,000 distinct CDR3 sequences in its table, and around 20% of those were observed once. The ten largest clones take up around 7.8% of the sample. Sequenced: blood, either unsorted or a sorted T cell fraction (not recorded which). These receptors were collected from a male donor with ankylosing spondylitis or in good health (not recorded which).

The rearrangement links TRBV10-2 to TRBJ2-1; 12 nucleotides line up with TRBD2. Germline lookup yields CDR1 WSHSY and CDR2 SAAADI. The CDR3 is 16 residues long. The J segment lost 6 bases and the V segment lost 3 bases, leaving 6 bases of the junction unmatched. CDR3 coding DNA: TGCGCCAGCAGTGACCCACTAGCGGGAGGTTTCAATGAGCAGTTCTTC. Translation gives CASSDPLAGGFNEQFF.

The chain links TRBV11-2 to TRBJ2-5; TRBD1 matches 8 bases. V dropped 5 bases and J dropped 5; count of bases not matched to a gene: 4. Germline V gene lookup returns CDR1 SGHAT and CDR2 FQNNGV. The CDR3 is made up of 13 amino acids. The DNA for the CDR3 is TGTGCCAGCAGCACGGACAGGGTTGAGACCCAGTACTTC. Residues: CASSTDRVETQYF.

This chain joins TRBV5-6 and TRBJ2-3; possible D gene TRBD2, 5 bases. This CDR3 has 15 residues. Germline CDR1 reads SGHDT; CDR2 reads YYEEEE. Trimming removed 0 bases at V and 4 bases at J, with 12 bases between. CDR3 coding DNA: TGTGCCAGCAGCTTGGGCTGGCTAGCACCAGATACGCAGTATTTT. Amino acids: CASSLGWLAPDTQYF.

V gene TRBV12-3 or TRBV12-4 combines with J gene TRBJ1-5, with a tentative D call TRBD1 (6 bases). This CDR3 is 15 amino acids long. V was shortened by 8 bases and J by 9 bases, with 23 bases between the two germline ends. Here the CDR3 DNA reads TGTGCCAGCTCTCAATCAGGGGTCTTAGGGATGCCCCAGCATTTT. Encoded protein: CASSQSGVLGMPQHF.

This clonotype came up many times. The chain uses TRBV6-5 and TRBJ1-4; no clear D. The germline V gene encodes CDR1 MNHEY and CDR2 SVGAGI. This CDR3 has 11 amino acids. Trimming left V 6 bases short and J 10 bases short, with 9 bases between. DNA of the CDR3: TGTGCCAGCAGGGATGGAGGAAAACTGTTTTTT. Translated, it gives CASRDGGKLFF.

The chain is built from TRBV12-3 or TRBV12-4 and TRBJ2-1; 7 bases are a match to TRBD2. V shed 5 bases, J shed 7 bases, and the junction held 11 bases outside the gene matches. The CDR3 length is 15 residues. As DNA, the CDR3 is TGTGCCAGCAGTCCTACTGGCGGGAGTTGGAATGAGCAGTTCTTC. As protein: CASSPTGGSWNEQFF.

This clonotype has at least ten counts. The chain employs TRBV24-1 and TRBJ2-7; D not certain. V dropped 1 base and J dropped 5 bases, with 5 bases sitting between them. The CDR3 is made up of 12 amino acids. Germline lookup yields CDR1 KGHDR and CDR2 SFDVKD. The CDR3 DNA is TGTGCCACCAGTGATTTCATACACGAGCAGTACGTC. Translating gives CATSDFIHEQYV.

The chain carries TRBV5-1 and TRBJ1-1, with D perhaps matching TRBD1 (6 bases). The CDR3 is 13 amino acids. Germline values: CDR1 SGHRS, CDR2 YFSETQ. Deletions cut 4 bases from V and 6 bases from J, with 13 bases between. CDR3 sequence (DNA): TGCGCCAGCAGCCCACGGGACACGTCTGAAGCTTTCTTT. Protein sequence: CASSPRDTSEAFF.

To note about this clonotype: Possible read error: a much larger clone is one base away. The chain is built from TRBV2 and TRBJ2-1; 8 bases fit TRBD1. Germline CDR1 SNHLY, CDR2 FYNNEI. The CDR3 totals 14 residues. Trimming removed 7 bases from V and 5 bases from J; junction bases left unmatched: 7. In DNA, the CDR3 is TGTGCCAGCATCAGGGACAGGACTAACAATGAGCAGTTCTTC. Its protein is CASIRDRTNNEQFF.

The sample holds a few counts of this clonotype. V gene TRBV5-1 combines with J gene TRBJ1-1, with unresolved D. Trimming removed 1 base at V and 0 bases at J, with 4 bases between. Germline CDR1 SGHRS, CDR2 YFSETQ. The CDR3 is made up of 13 amino acids. The CDR3 DNA is TGCGCCAGCAGCTTGAACATGAACACTGAAGCTTTCTTT. Residues: CASSLNMNTEAFF.